This is a list of T cell receptor beta chains from one sample in a study of blood T cells in healthy people across ages. One entry per CDR3 protein, called by TCRdb with MiXCR from the 5' RACE reads. The data contain more than 500,000 distinct CDR3 sequences, over 25% of them singletons. The sample also formed part of further work on T cells of mothers and their children.

The material sequenced was blood. Receptors were obtained from a boy younger than 10 in good health. CDR3s include the opening cysteine and the closing phenylalanine or tryptophan. Fields, in order: J gene, V gene, clone size, D gene, CDR3 DNA, CDR3 protein. The D gene is left open where the match is weak. The listing skips clone size in some rows; elsewhere it reads once, few, many or a size class.

J gene: TRBJ1-4; V gene: TRBV25-1; clone size: NA; D gene: TRBD1; CDR3 DNA: TGTGCCAGCAGTCCTACAGGGGAAGCTGAAAAACTGTTTTTT; CDR3 protein: CASSPTGEAEKLFF
J gene: TRBJ1-6; V gene: TRBV27; clone size: few; D gene: NA; CDR3 DNA: TGTGCCAGCAGTTTAACATGGGATAATTCACCCCTCCACTTT; CDR3 protein: CASSLTWDNSPLHF
J gene: TRBJ2-3; V gene: TRBV29-1; clone size: NA; D gene: TRBD2; CDR3 DNA: TGCAGCGTTGGGACTAGCGGGAGCACAGATACGCAGTATTTT; CDR3 protein: CSVGTSGSTDTQYF
J gene: TRBJ1-2; V gene: TRBV7-9; clone size: NA; D gene: NA; CDR3 DNA: TGTGCCGGCAGCCCCGCGGTGCGGGACTATGGCTACACCTTC; CDR3 protein: CAGSPAVRDYGYTF
J gene: TRBJ2-2; V gene: TRBV20-1; clone size: NA; D gene: TRBD2; CDR3 DNA: TGCAGTGCCCCCCCAGGGACTAGCGGGAGTTCGGGCACCGGGGAGCTGTTTTTT; CDR3 protein: CSAPPGTSGSSGTGELFF
J gene: TRBJ1-2; V gene: TRBV24-1; clone size: NA; D gene: NA; CDR3 DNA: TGTGCCACCAGTGCGTACAGTCCCTATGGCTACACCTTC; CDR3 protein: CATSAYSPYGYTF
J gene: TRBJ1-2; V gene: TRBV9; clone size: NA; D gene: NA; CDR3 DNA: TGTGCCAGCAGCGTAGGAGCTGGGGGTTCCGTCCACACCTTC; CDR3 protein: CASSVGAGGSVHTF
J gene: TRBJ2-5; V gene: TRBV12-2; clone size: NA; D gene: NA; CDR3 DNA: TGTGTAAGTCGCTTAGGAACTAGCGGGGGCCAAGAGACCCAGTACTTC; CDR3 protein: CVSRLGTSGGQETQYF
J gene: TRBJ2-1; V gene: TRBV2; clone size: NA; D gene: NA; CDR3 DNA: TGTGGCAGCAGCGAGGGAATGGCGCAGTTCTTC; CDR3 protein: CGSSEGMAQFF
J gene: TRBJ1-2; V gene: TRBV7-2; clone size: few; D gene: TRBD1; CDR3 DNA: TGTGCCAGCAGCATGCGGGACAGCAACTATGGCTACACCTTC; CDR3 protein: CASSMRDSNYGYTF
J gene: TRBJ2-1; V gene: TRBV29-1; clone size: NA; D gene: NA; CDR3 DNA: TGCAGCGTGCAGGGTTTTCACAATGAGCAGTTCTTC; CDR3 protein: CSVQGFHNEQFF
J gene: TRBJ1-2; V gene: TRBV6-5; clone size: NA; D gene: TRBD1; CDR3 DNA: TGTGCCAGCAGACTACAGGGGGTATCTAACTATGGCTACACCTTC; CDR3 protein: CASRLQGVSNYGYTF
J gene: TRBJ1-2; V gene: TRBV3-1; clone size: many; D gene: NA; CDR3 DNA: TGTGCCAGCAGCCAGGGCTATGGCTACACCTTC; CDR3 protein: CASSQGYGYTF
J gene: TRBJ1-2; V gene: TRBV7-9; clone size: NA; D gene: NA; CDR3 DNA: TGTGCCAGCAGCTTAGAGGTCACCACGGAATCCTATGGCTACACCTTC; CDR3 protein: CASSLEVTTESYGYTF
J gene: TRBJ2-7; V gene: TRBV6-5; clone size: NA; D gene: NA; CDR3 DNA: TGTGTCAGCAGTTACTTGCGACGAGCCGCCATGGCCTACGAGCAGTACTTC; CDR3 protein: CVSSYLRRAAMAYEQYF
J gene: TRBJ1-2; V gene: TRBV6-5; clone size: NA; D gene: TRBD1; CDR3 DNA: TGTGCCAGCAGCCTGACAGGGGGCGAGAGCTATGGCTACACCTTC; CDR3 protein: CASSLTGGESYGYTF
J gene: TRBJ2-6; V gene: TRBV18; clone size: NA; D gene: NA; CDR3 DNA: TGTGCCAGCTCACCACCGGCAGGGGCCAACGTCCTGACTTTC; CDR3 protein: CASSPPAGANVLTF
J gene: TRBJ1-1; V gene: TRBV20-1; clone size: NA; D gene: TRBD1; CDR3 DNA: TGCAGTGCGAGACAGGGGATGGACACTGAAGCTTTCTTT; CDR3 protein: CSARQGMDTEAFF
J gene: TRBJ1-2; V gene: TRBV11-3; clone size: NA; D gene: NA; CDR3 DNA: TGTGCCAGCAGCTTAGAGGGTTTATATGATGGCTACACCTTC; CDR3 protein: CASSLEGLYDGYTF
J gene: TRBJ2-4; V gene: TRBV7-9; clone size: few; D gene: TRBD1; CDR3 DNA: TGTGCCAGCAGCAGACAGGGTGTGCTCAAGGGCAAAAACATTCAGTACTTC; CDR3 protein: CASSRQGVLKGKNIQYF
J gene: TRBJ2-2; V gene: TRBV5-1; clone size: few; D gene: TRBD2; CDR3 DNA: TGCGCCAGCAGCTCCGGGACTAGCGGACCCACCGGGGAGCTGTTTTTT; CDR3 protein: CASSSGTSGPTGELFF
J gene: TRBJ1-5; V gene: TRBV4-1; clone size: NA; D gene: NA; CDR3 DNA: TGCGCCAGCAGCCAAGATGGATGGGAATGGCCCCAGCATTTT; CDR3 protein: CASSQDGWEWPQHF
J gene: TRBJ2-5; V gene: TRBV29-1; clone size: few; D gene: TRBD1; CDR3 DNA: TGCAGCGTCCAACCCAGGACAGGGCCCATCCAGACCCAGTACTTC; CDR3 protein: CSVQPRTGPIQTQYF
J gene: TRBJ1-5; V gene: TRBV2; clone size: NA; D gene: NA; CDR3 DNA: TGTGCCAGCTCCCCTTTAGAGGCATTACCTCCCAATCAGCCCCAGCATTTT; CDR3 protein: CASSPLEALPPNQPQHF
J gene: TRBJ2-5; V gene: TRBV12-3/TRBV12-4; clone size: NA; D gene: NA; CDR3 DNA: TGTGCCAGCAGTTTTAGGAGAGAGACCCAGTACTTC; CDR3 protein: CASSFRRETQYF
J gene: TRBJ2-7; V gene: TRBV20-1; clone size: NA; D gene: NA; CDR3 DNA: TGCAGTGCCGTCGAGGTCCCCTCCTACGAGCAGTACTTC; CDR3 protein: CSAVEVPSYEQYF
J gene: TRBJ2-7; V gene: TRBV25-1; clone size: few; D gene: NA; CDR3 DNA: TGTGCCAGCAGTGACAGGGATCCCTACGAGCAGTACTTC; CDR3 protein: CASSDRDPYEQYF
J gene: TRBJ2-5; V gene: TRBV7-2; clone size: few; D gene: NA; CDR3 DNA: TGTGCCAGCAGCTTAGTACGGATGTACCAAGAGACCCAGTACTTC; CDR3 protein: CASSLVRMYQETQYF
J gene: TRBJ1-3; V gene: TRBV7-9; clone size: many; D gene: NA; CDR3 DNA: TGTGCCAGCAGCTTAATCCTGTCCGGAGGTGGAAACACCATATATTTT; CDR3 protein: CASSLILSGGGNTIYF
J gene: TRBJ2-1; V gene: TRBV12-3/TRBV12-4; clone size: few; D gene: NA; CDR3 DNA: TGTGCCAGCAGTTCCGACCCGCAGGGGCAGTTCTTC; CDR3 protein: CASSSDPQGQFF
J gene: TRBJ2-7; V gene: TRBV20-1; clone size: NA; D gene: NA; CDR3 DNA: TGCAGTGCTAGAGATCCAAGTAACTCCTACGAGCAGTACTTC; CDR3 protein: CSARDPSNSYEQYF
J gene: TRBJ2-7; V gene: TRBV20-1; clone size: few; D gene: TRBD1; CDR3 DNA: TGCAGTGCTAGACTGGACAGGGGATCTCCGCAGTACTTC; CDR3 protein: CSARLDRGSPQYF